This TCR beta chain appears in the sequencing data of a study of blood T cell repertoires in COVID-19 (dated by TCRdb to 2020 to 2021). General notes on the study: Samples from collaborators originated in the United States, Italy and Spain and spanned both the acute and convalescent phases of COVID-19. The prospective study material was composed of cDNA or gDNA derived from T cells, B-cell-depleted T cells, or PBMCs. The dataset comprised deeply sampled blood TCRbeta repertoires from subjects exposed to, actively infected with, or recovered from COVID-19. The repertoires were released in a freely available public database intended as a resource for research on the immune response to SARS-CoV-2. Samples came from the ongoing ImmuneRACE study (first 160 participants) plus 1,254 subjects from 6 global collaborators. The sample metadata nearly always contained a de-identified subject ID, COVID-19 status, age in years and sex. Where HLA class I and class II types were available, the types were taken from metadata supplied by the sample provider, not from assay-based typing.

This clone was picked up one time. What this receptor recognizes is not known. No quality values exist for individual bases; no much larger clone is one base distant. The CDR3 holds 16 amino acids from the cysteine to the phenylalanine. The sequence is cut down to CDR3 DNA, 48 bases in frame from base 1. V drops 4 bases and J drops 3 bases, leaving 18 bases in between. CDR1 and CDR2, per the germline V gene, are KGHSY and FQNENV. On the study overall, not on this receptor specifically: The quantity of clinical and demographic metadata differed by source and by participant and was supplied without curation.

The collaborating institutions used their own protocols to collect whole blood in K2EDTA tubes. Collaborator samples were shipped for TCRbeta analysis as frozen whole blood, isolated PBMCs, or DNA extracted from either sample type. The immunoSEQ Assay, a bias-controlled multiplex PCR, was used to amplify TCRbeta CDR3 regions from genomic DNA. The original methods were these. The number of nucleated cells in each sample was estimated from the amplification of reference gene primers within the assay. Sequence reads were collapsed and filtered to measure the absolute abundance of every unique TCRbeta CDR3 rearrangement. For each sample, productive Simpson clonality was calculated as the square root of Simpson's diversity index over productive rearrangements. TCRdb provides this immuneACCESS table in a form limited to in-frame rearrangements. Some clones are lacking; in checked studies, under half of them reflect an unresolved V gene, and why the rest are absent is not known. The D gene and trimming were derived from the DNA, and the V and J assignments and clone size from that table. The sample table contains more than 150,000 clones; only one count was recorded for 70% to 85% of them. The ten largest clones add up to more than 5.5% of the sample.

The sequencing sample was made of peripheral blood. This TCR was recovered from a human donor in a cohort sampled during active COVID-19. The chain links TRBV16 with TRBJ1-2, with a weak D call of TRBD1 (6 bases match). The CDR3 region: CASSRITGYEDYGYTF. Read as DNA, the sequence is TGTGCCAGCAGCCGAATTACAGGGTATGAAGACTATGGCTACACCTTC.